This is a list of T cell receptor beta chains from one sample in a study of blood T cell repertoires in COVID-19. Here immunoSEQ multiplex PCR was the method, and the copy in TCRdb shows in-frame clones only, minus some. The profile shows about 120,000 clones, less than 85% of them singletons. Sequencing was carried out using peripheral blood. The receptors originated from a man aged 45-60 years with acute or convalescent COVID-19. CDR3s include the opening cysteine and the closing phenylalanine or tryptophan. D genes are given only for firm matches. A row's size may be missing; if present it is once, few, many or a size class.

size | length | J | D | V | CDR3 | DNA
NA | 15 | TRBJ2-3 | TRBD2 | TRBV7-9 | CASSTAGTSYLAQYF | TGTGCCAGCAGCACCGCCGGGACTAGCTATCTAGCGCAGTATTTT
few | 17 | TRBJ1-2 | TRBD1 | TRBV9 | CASSVAPGQGESQGYTF | TGTGCCAGCAGCGTAGCTCCGGGACAGGGGGAAAGTCAAGGCTACACCTTC
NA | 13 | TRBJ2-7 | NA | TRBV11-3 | CASSSSTRGEQYF | TGTGCCAGCAGCTCCTCGACAAGGGGCGAGCAGTACTTC
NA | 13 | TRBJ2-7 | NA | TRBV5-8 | CASPTGTPYEQYF | TGTGCCAGCCCAACCGGGACACCATACGAGCAGTACTTC
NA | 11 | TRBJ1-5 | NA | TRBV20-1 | CSARDGRTQHF | TGCAGTGCTAGAGATGGGAGGACCCAGCATTTT
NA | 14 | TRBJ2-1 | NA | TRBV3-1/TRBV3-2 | CASSQEEGTREQFF | TGTGCCAGCAGCCAAGAAGAGGGAACACGGGAGCAGTTCTTC
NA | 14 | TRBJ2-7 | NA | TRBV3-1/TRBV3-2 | CASSQDRSSYEQYF | TGTGCCAGCAGCCAAGATCGTAGTTCCTACGAGCAGTACTTC
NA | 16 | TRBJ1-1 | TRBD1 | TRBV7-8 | CASSPTGTRVNTEAFF | TGTGCCAGCAGCCCGACAGGGACCCGCGTGAACACTGAAGCTTTCTTT
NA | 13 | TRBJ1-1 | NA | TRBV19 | CASSLGTGAEAFF | TGTGCCAGTAGCCTAGGGACGGGGGCTGAAGCTTTCTTT
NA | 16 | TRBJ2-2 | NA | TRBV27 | CASSLEGYPNTGELFF | TGTGCCAGCAGCTTAGAGGGCTACCCGAACACCGGGGAGCTGTTTTTT
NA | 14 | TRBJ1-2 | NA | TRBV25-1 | CASPSPSGVCGYTF | TGTGCCAGCCCATCACCCTCAGGGGTGTGTGGCTACACCTTC
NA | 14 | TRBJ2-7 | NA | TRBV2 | CASSDRGATYEQYF | TGTGCCAGCAGTGACAGGGGGGCGACCTACGAGCAGTACTTC
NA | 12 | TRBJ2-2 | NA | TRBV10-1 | CASSAITGELFF | TGCGCCAGCAGTGCCATCACCGGGGAGCTGTTTTTT
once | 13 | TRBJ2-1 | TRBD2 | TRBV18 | CASSRGGDNEQFF | TGTGCCAGCTCCCGGGGGGGAGACAATGAGCAGTTCTTC
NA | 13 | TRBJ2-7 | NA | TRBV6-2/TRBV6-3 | CASSYSTEAEQYF | TGTGCCAGCAGTTACTCGACGGAGGCTGAGCAGTACTTC
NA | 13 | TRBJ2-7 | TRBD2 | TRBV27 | CATGLADSYEQYF | TGTGCCACGGGACTAGCGGACTCCTACGAGCAGTACTTC
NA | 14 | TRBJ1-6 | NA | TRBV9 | CASSVGQNNSPLHF | TGTGCCAGCAGCGTAGGGCAGAATAATTCACCCCTCCACTTT
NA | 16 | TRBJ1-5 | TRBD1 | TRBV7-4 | CASSVLQGAINQPQHF | TGTGCCAGCAGCGTCCTACAGGGGGCGATTAATCAGCCCCAGCATTTT
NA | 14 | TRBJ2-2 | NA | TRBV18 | CASSPYMNTGELFF | TGTGCCAGCTCACCTTACATGAACACCGGGGAGCTGTTTTTT
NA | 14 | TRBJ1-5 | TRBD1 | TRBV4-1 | CASSQQGANQPQHF | TGCGCCAGCAGCCAACAGGGGGCAAATCAGCCCCAGCATTTT
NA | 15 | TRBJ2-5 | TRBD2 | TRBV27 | CASRTIAGNQETQYF | TGTGCCAGCAGGACGATAGCGGGGAACCAAGAGACCCAGTACTTC
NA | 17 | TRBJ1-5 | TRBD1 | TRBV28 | CASSLGTVAWGNQPQHF | TGTGCCAGCAGTCTCGGGACAGTGGCGTGGGGCAATCAGCCCCAGCATTTT
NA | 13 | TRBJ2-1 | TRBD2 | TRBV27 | CASSPSGTNEQFF | TGTGCCAGCAGTCCTAGCGGGACCAATGAGCAGTTCTTC
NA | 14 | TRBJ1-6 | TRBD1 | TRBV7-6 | CASSLDRDNSPLHF | TGTGCCAGCAGCCTGGACAGGGATAATTCACCCCTCCACTTT
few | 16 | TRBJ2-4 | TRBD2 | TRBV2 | CASRRGTSRAKNIQYF | TGTGCCAGCAGGAGAGGGACTAGCAGAGCCAAAAACATTCAGTACTTC
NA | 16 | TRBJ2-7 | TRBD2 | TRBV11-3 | CASSLGATSGSYEQYF | TGTGCCAGCAGCTTAGGGGCGACTAGCGGCTCCTACGAGCAGTACTTC
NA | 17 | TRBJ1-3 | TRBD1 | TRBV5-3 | CARDTPGQASSGNTIYF | TGTGCCAGAGACACCCCGGGACAGGCGAGCTCTGGAAACACCATATATTTT
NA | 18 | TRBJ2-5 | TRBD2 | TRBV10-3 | CAISESSPSGGYQETQYF | TGTGCCATCAGTGAGTCCTCCCCTAGCGGGGGGTACCAAGAGACCCAGTACTTC
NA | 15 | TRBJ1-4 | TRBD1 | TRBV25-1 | CASSFEGAANEKLFF | TGTGCCAGCAGTTTCGAGGGGGCTGCTAATGAAAAACTGTTTTTT
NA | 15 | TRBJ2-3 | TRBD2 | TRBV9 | CASSVEGLNLDTQYF | TGTGCCAGCAGCGTAGAGGGACTAAATCTCGATACGCAGTATTTT
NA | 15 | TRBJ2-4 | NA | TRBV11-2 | CASSRIRGAKNIQYF | TGTGCCAGCAGCCGAATTCGGGGGGCCAAAAACATTCAGTACTTC
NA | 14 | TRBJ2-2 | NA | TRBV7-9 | CASSPPWGLEELFF | TGTGCCAGCAGTCCTCCTTGGGGGCTAGAGGAGCTGTTTTTT
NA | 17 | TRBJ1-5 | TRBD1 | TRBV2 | CASSKGQAEYSNQPQHF | TGTGCCAGCAGTAAGGGACAGGCGGAATATAGCAATCAGCCCCAGCATTTT
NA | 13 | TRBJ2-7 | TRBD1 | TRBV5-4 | CASSSGQGYEQYF | TGTGCCAGCAGCTCAGGACAGGGCTACGAGCAGTACTTC
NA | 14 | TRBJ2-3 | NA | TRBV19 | CASSLGLSTDTQYF | TGTGCCAGTAGTCTCGGACTTAGCACAGATACGCAGTATTTT
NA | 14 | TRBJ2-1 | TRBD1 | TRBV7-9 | CASSFYRGYNEQFF | TGTGCCAGCAGCTTCTACAGGGGGTACAATGAGCAGTTCTTC
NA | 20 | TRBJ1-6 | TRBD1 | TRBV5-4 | CASRRGTGTGGWLVNSPLHF | TGTGCCAGCAGACGAGGGACCGGGACAGGGGGCTGGCTAGTTAATTCACCCCTCCACTTT
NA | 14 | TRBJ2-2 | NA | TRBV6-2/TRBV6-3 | CASSYWQNTGELFF | TGTGCCAGCAGTTACTGGCAAAACACCGGGGAGCTGTTTTTT
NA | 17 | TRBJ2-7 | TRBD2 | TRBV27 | CASSLLVAGGPGDEQYF | TGTGCCAGCAGTTTATTGGTCGCGGGAGGGCCCGGAGACGAGCAGTACTTC
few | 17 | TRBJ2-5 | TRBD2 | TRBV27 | CASSIRLGAGGQETQYF | TGTGCCAGCAGTATAAGGCTAGGAGCGGGAGGCCAAGAGACCCAGTACTTC
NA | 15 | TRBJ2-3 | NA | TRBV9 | CASSVAQGSTDTQYF | TGTGCCAGCAGCGTAGCCCAGGGCTCCACAGATACGCAGTATTTT
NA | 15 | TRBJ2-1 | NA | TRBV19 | CASSISGGSYNEQFF | TGTGCCAGTAGTATATCTGGAGGTTCCTACAATGAGCAGTTCTTC
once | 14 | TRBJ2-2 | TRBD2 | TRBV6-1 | CASSLSGETGELFF | TGTGCCAGCAGTCTCAGCGGGGAAACCGGGGAGCTGTTTTTT
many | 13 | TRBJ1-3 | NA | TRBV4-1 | CASSQASGNTIYF | TGCGCCAGCAGCCAGGCTTCTGGAAACACCATATATTTT
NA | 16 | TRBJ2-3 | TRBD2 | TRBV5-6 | CASSLRLAGNTDTQYF | TGTGCCAGCAGCCTCCGACTAGCGGGTAACACAGATACGCAGTATTTT
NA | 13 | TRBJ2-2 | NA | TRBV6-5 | CASRRGGTGELFF | TGTGCCAGCAGACGAGGGGGCACCGGGGAGCTGTTTTTT
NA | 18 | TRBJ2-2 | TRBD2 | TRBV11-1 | CASSLALSASGSLGELFF | TGTGCCAGCAGCTTAGCCCTGAGCGCTAGCGGTTCCCTCGGGGAGCTGTTTTTT
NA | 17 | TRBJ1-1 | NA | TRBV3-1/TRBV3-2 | CASSQAGRFTGNTEAFF | TGTGCCAGCAGCCAAGCAGGCAGGTTCACCGGGAACACTGAAGCTTTCTTT
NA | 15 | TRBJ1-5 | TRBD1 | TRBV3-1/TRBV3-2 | CASSQGGQGGQPQHF | TGTGCCAGCAGCCAAGGTGGACAGGGTGGACAGCCCCAGCATTTT
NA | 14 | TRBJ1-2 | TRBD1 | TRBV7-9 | CASSSGQDYYGYTF | TGTGCCAGCAGCTCGGGACAGGATTACTATGGCTACACCTTC
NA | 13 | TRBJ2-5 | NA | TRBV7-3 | CASSPEHRETQYF | TGTGCCAGCAGCCCCGAGCACCGAGAGACCCAGTACTTC
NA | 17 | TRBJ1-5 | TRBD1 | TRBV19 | CASSDRVGQGSSQPQHF | TGTGCCAGTAGCGATCGCGTGGGACAGGGATCGAGTCAGCCCCAGCATTTT
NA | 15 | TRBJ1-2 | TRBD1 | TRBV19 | CASLPGTGGRYGYTF | TGTGCCAGCCTGCCGGGGACAGGGGGCCGATATGGCTACACCTTC
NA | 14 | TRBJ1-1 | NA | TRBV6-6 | CASSYTGLNTEAFF | TGTGCCAGCAGTTACACGGGTTTGAACACTGAAGCTTTCTTT
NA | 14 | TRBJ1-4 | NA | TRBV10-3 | CAISAEQGNEKLFF | TGTGCCATCAGTGCGGAGCAGGGGAACGAAAAACTGTTTTTT